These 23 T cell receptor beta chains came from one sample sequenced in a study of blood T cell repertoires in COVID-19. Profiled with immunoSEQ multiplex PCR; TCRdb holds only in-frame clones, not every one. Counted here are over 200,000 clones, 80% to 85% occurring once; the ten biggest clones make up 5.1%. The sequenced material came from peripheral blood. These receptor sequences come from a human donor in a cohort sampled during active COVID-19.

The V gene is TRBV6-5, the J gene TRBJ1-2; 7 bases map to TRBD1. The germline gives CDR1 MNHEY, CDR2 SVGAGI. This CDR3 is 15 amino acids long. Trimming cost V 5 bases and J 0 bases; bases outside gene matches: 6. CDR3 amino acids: CASSHGQDPNYGYTF. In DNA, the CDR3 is TGTGCCAGCAGTCACGGACAGGATCCTAACTATGGCTACACCTTC.

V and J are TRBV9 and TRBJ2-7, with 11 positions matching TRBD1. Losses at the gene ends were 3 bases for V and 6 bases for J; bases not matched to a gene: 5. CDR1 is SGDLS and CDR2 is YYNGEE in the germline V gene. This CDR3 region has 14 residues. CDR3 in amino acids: CASSGTGGVGEQYF. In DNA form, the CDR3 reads TGTGCCAGCAGCGGGACAGGGGGCGTGGGCGAGCAGTACTTC.

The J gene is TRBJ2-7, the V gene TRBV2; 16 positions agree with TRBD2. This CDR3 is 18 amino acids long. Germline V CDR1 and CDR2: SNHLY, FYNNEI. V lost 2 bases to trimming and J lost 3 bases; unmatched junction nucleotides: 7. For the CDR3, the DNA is TGTGCCAGCAGTGAAAAGTTAGGGACTAGCGGGAGGGACTACGAGCAGTACTTC. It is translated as CASSEKLGTSGRDYEQYF.

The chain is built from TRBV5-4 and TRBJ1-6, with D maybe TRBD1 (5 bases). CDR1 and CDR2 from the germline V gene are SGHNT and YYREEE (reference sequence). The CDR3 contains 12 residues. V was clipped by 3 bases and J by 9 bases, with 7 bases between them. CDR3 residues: CASSYDSSPLHF. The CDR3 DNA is TGTGCCAGCAGCTATGACAGTTCACCCCTCCACTTT.

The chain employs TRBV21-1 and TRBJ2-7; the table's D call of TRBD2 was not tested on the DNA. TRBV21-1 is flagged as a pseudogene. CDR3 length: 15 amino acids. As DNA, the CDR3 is TGTGCCAGCAACTCCCGGGGGAGTGACTATGAGGAGCAGTACTTC. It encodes CASNSRGSDYEEQYF.

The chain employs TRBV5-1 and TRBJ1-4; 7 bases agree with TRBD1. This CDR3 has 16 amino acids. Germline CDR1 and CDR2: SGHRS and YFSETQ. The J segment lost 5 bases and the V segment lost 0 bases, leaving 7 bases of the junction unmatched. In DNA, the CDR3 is TGCGCCAGCAGCTTGGTCGCGACAGGGACGAATGAAAAACTGTTTTTT. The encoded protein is CASSLVATGTNEKLFF.

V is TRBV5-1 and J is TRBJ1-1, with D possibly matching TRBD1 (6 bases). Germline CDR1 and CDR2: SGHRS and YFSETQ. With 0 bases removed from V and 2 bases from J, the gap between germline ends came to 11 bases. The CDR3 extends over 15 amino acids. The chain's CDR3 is CASSLEPRGNTEAFF. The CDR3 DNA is TGCGCCAGCAGCTTGGAGCCCAGGGGCAACACTGAAGCTTTCTTT.

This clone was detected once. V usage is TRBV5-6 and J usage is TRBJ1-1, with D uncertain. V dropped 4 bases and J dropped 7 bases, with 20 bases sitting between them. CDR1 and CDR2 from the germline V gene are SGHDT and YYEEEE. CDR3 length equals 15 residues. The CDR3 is CASSLVGSFAGEAFF. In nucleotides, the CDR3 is TGTGCCAGCAGCCTAGTCGGAAGCTTTGCGGGTGAAGCTTTCTTT.

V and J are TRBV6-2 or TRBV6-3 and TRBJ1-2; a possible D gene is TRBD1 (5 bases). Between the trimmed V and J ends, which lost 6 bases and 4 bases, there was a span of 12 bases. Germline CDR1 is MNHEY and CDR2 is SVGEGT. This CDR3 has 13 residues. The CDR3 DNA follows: TGTGCCAGCAGCTTCGACAGCTCCTATGGCTACACCTTC. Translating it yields CASSFDSSYGYTF.

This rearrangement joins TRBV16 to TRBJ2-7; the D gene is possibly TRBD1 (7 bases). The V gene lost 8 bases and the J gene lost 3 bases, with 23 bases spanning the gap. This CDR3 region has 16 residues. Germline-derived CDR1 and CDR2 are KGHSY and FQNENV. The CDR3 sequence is CASSPKARGDYYEQYF. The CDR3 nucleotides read TGTGCCAGCTCACCAAAAGCCAGGGGGGATTACTACGAGCAGTACTTC.

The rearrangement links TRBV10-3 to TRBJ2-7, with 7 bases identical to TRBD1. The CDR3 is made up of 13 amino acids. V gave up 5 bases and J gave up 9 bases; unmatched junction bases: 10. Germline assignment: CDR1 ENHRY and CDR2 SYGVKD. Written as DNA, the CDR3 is TGTGCCATCAGTCAAACGCAGGGGGACGGGCAGTACTTC. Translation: CAISQTQGDGQYF.

CDR3 DNA: TGTGCCAGCAGTCAATACAGGGGGCCGATTTATGGCTACACCTTC. It codes for CASSQYRGPIYGYTF. This chain uses TRBV28 with TRBJ1-2, with 9 nucleotides matching TRBD1. V was clipped by 5 bases and J by 5 bases; unmatched bases: 9. The CDR3 runs to 15 residues. Germline CDR1 MDHEN, CDR2 SYDVKM.

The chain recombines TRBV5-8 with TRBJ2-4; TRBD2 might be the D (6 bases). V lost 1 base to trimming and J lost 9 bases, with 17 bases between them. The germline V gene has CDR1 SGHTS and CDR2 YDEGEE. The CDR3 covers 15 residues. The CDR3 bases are TGTGCCAGCAGCTTGTTTTCGGGGCTAGCGACCATTCAGTACTTC. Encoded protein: CASSLFSGLATIQYF.

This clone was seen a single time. Here the CDR3 DNA reads TGTGCCAGCAGCTTAGAGGGGACTTTGCTGGGGACTGAAGCTTTCTTT. The encoded protein is CASSLEGTLLGTEAFF. The V and J genes are TRBV7-9 and TRBJ1-1, with TRBD1 as a possible D gene (5 bases). Germline CDR1 reads SEHNR; CDR2 reads FQNEAQ (reference sequence). The ends were cut back, 1 base at V and 5 bases at J, with 17 bases in the middle. The CDR3 covers 16 residues.

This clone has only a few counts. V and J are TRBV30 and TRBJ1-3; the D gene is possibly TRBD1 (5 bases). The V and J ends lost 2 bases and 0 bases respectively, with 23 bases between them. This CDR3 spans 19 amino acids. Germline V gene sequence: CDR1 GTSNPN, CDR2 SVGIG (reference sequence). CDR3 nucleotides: TGTGCCTGGAGTCCCATGGGGGGGACGGTGATACTCTCTGGAAACACCATATATTTT. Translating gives CAWSPMGGTVILSGNTIYF.

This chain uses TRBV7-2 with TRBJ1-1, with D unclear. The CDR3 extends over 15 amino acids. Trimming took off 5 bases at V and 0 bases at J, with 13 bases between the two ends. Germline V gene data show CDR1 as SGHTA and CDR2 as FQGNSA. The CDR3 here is CASSPTVSVNTEAFF. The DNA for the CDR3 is TGTGCCAGCAGCCCCACGGTAAGCGTGAACACTGAAGCTTTCTTT.

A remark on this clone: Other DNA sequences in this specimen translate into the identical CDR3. The CDR3 is CASSLRQGRSTEAFF. DNA for the CDR3: TGTGCCAGCAGCTTGAGACAGGGGAGGAGCACTGAAGCTTTCTTT. The chain links TRBV7-9 to TRBJ1-1; 8 positions match TRBD1. CDR3 size: 15 residues. CDR1 and CDR2 (germline): SEHNR, FQNEAQ (reference sequence). V shed 3 bases, J shed 4 bases, and the junction held 7 bases outside the gene matches.

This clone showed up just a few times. The CDR3 DNA reads TGTGCCAGTAGTGATACAGCGGGATCCTACGAGCAGTACTTC. Its protein product is CASSDTAGSYEQYF. The chain uses TRBV19 and TRBJ2-7, with 7 bases fitting TRBD2. V shed 5 bases and J 1 base; nucleotides not matched to a gene: 5. The CDR3 extends over 14 amino acids. CDR1 LNHDA and CDR2 SQIVND come from the germline V gene (reference sequence). Full variable domain (outside the CDR3, taken from reference TRBV19 and TRBJ2-7): DGGITQSPKYLFRKEGQNVTLSCEQNLNHDAMYWYRQDPGQGLRLIYYSQIVNDFQKGDIAEGYSVSREKKESFPLTVTSAQKNPTAFYLCASSDTAGSYEQYFGPGTRLTVT.

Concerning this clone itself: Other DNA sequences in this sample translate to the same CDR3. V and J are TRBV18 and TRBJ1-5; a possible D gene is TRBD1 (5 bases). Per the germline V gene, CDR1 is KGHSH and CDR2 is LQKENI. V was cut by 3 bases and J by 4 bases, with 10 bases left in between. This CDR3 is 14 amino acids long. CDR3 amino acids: CASSPGQGNQPQHF. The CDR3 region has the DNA TGTGCCAGCTCACCCGGGCAGGGAAATCAGCCCCAGCATTTT. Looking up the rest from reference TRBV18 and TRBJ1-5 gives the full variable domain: NAGVMQNPRHLVRRRGQEARLRCSPMKGHSHVYWYRQLPEEGLKFMVYLQKENIIDESGMPKERFSAEFPKEGPSILRIQQVVRGDSAAYFCASSPGQGNQPQHFGDGTRLSIL.

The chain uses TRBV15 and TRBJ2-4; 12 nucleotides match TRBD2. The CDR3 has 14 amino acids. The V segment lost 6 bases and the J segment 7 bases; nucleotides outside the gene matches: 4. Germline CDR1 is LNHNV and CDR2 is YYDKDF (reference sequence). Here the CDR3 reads CATRGLAGANIQYF. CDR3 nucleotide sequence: TGTGCCACCAGGGGACTAGCGGGTGCGAACATTCAGTACTTC. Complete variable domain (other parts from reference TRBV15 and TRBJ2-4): DAMVIQNPRYQVTQFGKPVTLSCSQTLNHNVMYWYQQKSSQAPKLLFHYYDKDFNNEADTPDNFQSRRPNTSFCFLDIRSPGLGDTAMYLCATRGLAGANIQYFGAGTRLSVL.

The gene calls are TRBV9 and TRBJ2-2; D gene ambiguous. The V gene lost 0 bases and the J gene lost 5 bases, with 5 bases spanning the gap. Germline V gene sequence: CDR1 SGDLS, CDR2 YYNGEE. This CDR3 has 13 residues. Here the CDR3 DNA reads TGTGCCAGCAGCGTAGGCGGTACCGGGGAGCTGTTTTTT. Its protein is CASSVGGTGELFF.

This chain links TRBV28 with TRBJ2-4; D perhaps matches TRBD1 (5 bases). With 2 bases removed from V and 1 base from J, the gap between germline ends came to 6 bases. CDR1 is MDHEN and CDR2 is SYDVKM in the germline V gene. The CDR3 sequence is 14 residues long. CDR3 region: CASSLRGAKNIQYF. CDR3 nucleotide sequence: TGTGCCAGCAGTTTAAGGGGCGCCAAAAACATTCAGTACTTC.

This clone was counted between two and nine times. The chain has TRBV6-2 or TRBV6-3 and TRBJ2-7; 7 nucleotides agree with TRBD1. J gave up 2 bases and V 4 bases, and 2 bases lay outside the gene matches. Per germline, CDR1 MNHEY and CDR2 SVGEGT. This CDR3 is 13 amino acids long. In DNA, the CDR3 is TGTGCCAGCAGTTCGGGACAGCCCTACGAGCAGTACTTC. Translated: CASSSGQPYEQYF.